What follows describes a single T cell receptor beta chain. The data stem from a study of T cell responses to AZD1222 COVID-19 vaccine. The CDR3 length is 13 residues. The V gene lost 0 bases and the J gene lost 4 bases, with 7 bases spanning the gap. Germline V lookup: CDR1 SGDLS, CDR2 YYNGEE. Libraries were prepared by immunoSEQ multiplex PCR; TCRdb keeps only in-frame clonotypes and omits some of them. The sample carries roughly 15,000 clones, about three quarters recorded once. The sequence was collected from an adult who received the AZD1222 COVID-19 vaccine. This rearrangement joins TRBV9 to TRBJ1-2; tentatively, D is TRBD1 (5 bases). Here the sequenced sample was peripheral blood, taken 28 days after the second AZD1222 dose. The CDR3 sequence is CASSVGDSYGYTF. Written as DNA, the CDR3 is TGTGCCAGCAGCGTAGGAGACAGCTATGGCTACACCTTC.